This TCR beta chain was captured by sequencing in a study of CD8+ T cells in alopecia areata. In regard to this clone: Its antigen is as yet unknown.

General study results and limits: Treatment with tofacitinib significantly lowered scalp clonality and reduced expanded CD8+ clones among the top 100. A great number of expanded lesional clones endured in scalp and blood during tofacitinib.

From germline, CDR1 is SGHKS and CDR2 YYEKEE (reference sequence). There are 15 residues in the CDR3. Trimming removed 4 bases from V and 2 bases from J, with 12 bases in between. Reverse transcribed after extraction, RNA yielded cDNA as the sequencing template. The table came from immunoSEQ multiplex PCR; TCRdb's copy has only in-frame clones and leaves some out. This table has under 350,000 clones, roughly 60% appearing once. Treatment meaning: oral pan-JAK inhibitor, 5-10 mg twice daily. Peripheral blood and lesional scalp punch biopsies were taken from alopecia areata patients. Specimen: CD4+ T cells sorted from blood, collected at week 24, from a patient treated with tofacitinib. V is TRBV5-5 and J is TRBJ2-2, with D possibly being TRBD2 (5 bases). This TCR came from a human donor with alopecia areata. The chain's CDR3 is CASSPDFLNTGELFF. Here the CDR3 DNA reads TGTGCCAGCAGCCCGGACTTCCTCAACACCGGGGAGCTGTTTTTT.